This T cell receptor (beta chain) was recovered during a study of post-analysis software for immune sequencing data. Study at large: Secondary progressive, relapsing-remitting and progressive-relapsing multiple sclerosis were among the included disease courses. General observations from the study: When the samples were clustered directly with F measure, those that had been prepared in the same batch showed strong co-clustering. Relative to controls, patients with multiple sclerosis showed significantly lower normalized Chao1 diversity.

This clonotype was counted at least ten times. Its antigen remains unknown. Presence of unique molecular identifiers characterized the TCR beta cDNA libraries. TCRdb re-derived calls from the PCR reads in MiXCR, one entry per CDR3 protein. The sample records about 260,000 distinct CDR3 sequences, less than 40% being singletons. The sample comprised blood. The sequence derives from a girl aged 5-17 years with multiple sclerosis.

CDR3 DNA sequence: TGTGCCAGCAGTGGGACAGGGGGTTCGTCTGGCTACACCTTC. This codes for CASSGTGGSSGYTF. The rearrangement uses TRBV12-3 or TRBV12-4 and TRBJ1-2, with 11 bases aligning to TRBD1. There are 14 residues in the CDR3. J was trimmed by 7 bases and V by 5 bases; bases with no gene match: 6.